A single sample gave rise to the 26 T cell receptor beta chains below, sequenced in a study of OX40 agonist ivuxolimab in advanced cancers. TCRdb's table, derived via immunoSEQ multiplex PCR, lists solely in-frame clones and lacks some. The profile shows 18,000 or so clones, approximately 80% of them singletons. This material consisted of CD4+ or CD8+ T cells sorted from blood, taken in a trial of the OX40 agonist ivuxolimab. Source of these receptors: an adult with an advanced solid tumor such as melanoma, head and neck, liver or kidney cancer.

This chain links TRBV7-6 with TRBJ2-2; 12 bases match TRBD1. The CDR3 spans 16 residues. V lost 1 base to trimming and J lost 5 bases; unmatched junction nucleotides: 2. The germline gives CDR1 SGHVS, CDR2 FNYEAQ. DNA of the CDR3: TGTGCCAGCAGCTTAGGGGGACAGGGGGCGACCGGGGAGCTGTTTTTT. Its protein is CASSLGGQGATGELFF.

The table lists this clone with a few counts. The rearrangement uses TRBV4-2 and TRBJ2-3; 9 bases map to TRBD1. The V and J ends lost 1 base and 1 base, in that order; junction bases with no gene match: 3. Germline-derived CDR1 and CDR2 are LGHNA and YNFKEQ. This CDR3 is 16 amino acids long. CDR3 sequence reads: CASSQVGDRGTDTQYF. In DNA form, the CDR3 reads TGTGCCAGCAGCCAAGTCGGGGACAGGGGCACAGATACGCAGTATTTT.

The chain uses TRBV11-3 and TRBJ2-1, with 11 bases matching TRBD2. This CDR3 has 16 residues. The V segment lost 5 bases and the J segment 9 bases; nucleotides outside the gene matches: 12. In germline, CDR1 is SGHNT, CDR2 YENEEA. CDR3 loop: CASSQTLAGGLSEQFF. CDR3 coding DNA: TGTGCCAGCAGCCAAACCCTAGCGGGAGGTCTCAGTGAGCAGTTCTTC.

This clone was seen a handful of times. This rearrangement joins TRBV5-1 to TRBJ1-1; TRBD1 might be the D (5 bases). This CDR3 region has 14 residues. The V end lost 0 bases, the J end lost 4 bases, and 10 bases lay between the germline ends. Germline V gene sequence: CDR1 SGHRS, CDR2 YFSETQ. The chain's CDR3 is CASSLVPGGTEAFF. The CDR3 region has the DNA TGCGCCAGCAGCTTGGTCCCCGGGGGCACTGAAGCTTTCTTT.

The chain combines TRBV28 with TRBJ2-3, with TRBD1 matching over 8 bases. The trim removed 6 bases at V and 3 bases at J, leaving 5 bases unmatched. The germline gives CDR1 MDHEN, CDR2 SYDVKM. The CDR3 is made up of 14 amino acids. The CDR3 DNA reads TGTGCCAGCAGGTCGCAGGGGGCAACAGATACGCAGTATTTT. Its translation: CASRSQGATDTQYF.

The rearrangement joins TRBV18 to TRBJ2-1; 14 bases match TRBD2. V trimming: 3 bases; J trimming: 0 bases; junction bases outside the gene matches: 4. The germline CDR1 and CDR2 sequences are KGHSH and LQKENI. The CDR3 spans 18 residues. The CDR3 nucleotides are TGTGCCAGCTCACCGACTAGCGGGAGGGCTTTCTCCTACAATGAGCAGTTCTTC. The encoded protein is CASSPTSGRAFSYNEQFF.

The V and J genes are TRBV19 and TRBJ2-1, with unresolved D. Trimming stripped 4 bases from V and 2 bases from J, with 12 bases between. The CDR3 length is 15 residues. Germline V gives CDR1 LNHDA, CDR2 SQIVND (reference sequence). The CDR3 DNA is TGTGCCAGTAGTACCCGGCGGAATCCCTACAATGAGCAGTTCTTC. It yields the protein CASSTRRNPYNEQFF.

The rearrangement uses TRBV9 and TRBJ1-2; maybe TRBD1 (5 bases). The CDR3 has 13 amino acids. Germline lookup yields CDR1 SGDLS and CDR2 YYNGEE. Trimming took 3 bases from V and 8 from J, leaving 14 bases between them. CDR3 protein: CASSDSGKGGYTF. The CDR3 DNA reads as TGTGCCAGCAGCGATTCAGGGAAAGGGGGCTACACCTTC.

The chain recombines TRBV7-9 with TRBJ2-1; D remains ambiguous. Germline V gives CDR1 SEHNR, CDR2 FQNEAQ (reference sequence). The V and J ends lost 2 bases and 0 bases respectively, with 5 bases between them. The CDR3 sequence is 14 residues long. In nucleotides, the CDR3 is TGTGCCAGCAGCTTAAGCCGCTCCTACAATGAGCAGTTCTTC. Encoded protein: CASSLSRSYNEQFF. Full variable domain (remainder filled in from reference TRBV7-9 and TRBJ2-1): DTGVSQNPRHKITKRGQNVTFRCDPISEHNRLYWYRQTLGQGPEFLTYFQNEAQLEKSRLLSDRFSAERPKGSFSTLEIQRTEQGDSAMYLCASSLSRSYNEQFFGPGTRLTVL.

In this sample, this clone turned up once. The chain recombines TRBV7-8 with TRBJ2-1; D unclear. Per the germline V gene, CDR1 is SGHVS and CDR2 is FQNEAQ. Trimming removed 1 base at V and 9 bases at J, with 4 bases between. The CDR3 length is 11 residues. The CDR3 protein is CASSLGFEQFF. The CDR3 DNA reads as TGTGCCAGCAGCTTAGGGTTTGAGCAGTTCTTC.

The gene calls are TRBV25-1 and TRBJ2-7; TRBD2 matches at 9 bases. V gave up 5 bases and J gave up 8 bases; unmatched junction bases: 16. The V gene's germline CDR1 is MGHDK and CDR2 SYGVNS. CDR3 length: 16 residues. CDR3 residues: CASSLSGGSGSFKQYF. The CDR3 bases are TGTGCCAGCAGTCTCTCCGGGGGTAGCGGGAGCTTCAAGCAGTACTTC.

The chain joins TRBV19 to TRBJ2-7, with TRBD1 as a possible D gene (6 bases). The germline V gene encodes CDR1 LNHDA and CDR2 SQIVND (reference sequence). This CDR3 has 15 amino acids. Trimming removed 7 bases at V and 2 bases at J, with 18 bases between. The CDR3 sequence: CASTKTGTWPYEQYF. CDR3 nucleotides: TGTGCCAGTACCAAAACAGGGACATGGCCCTACGAGCAGTACTTC.

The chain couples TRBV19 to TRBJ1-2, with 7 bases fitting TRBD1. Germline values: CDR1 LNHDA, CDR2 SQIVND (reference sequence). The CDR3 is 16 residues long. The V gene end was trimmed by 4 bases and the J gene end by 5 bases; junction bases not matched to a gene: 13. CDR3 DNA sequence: TGTGCCAGTAGTACTGGCGGCAGCGGCAGGGGGTATGGCTACACCTTC. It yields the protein CASSTGGSGRGYGYTF.

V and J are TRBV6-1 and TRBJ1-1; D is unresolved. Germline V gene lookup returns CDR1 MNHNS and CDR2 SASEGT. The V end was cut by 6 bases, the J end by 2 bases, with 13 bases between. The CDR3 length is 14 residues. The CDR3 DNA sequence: TGTGCCAGCAGGGTGGATGGCCAAAACACTGAAGCTTTCTTT. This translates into CASRVDGQNTEAFF.

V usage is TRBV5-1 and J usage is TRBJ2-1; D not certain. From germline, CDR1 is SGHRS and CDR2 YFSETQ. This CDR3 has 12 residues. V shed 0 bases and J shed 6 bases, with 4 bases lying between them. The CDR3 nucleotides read TGCGCCAGCAGCTTGGTTTTCAATGAGCAGTTCTTC. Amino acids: CASSLVFNEQFF.

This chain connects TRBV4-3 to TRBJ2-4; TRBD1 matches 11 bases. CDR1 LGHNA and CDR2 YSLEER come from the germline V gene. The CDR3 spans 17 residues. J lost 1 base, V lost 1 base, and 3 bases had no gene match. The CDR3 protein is CASSQGGTGGAKNIQYF. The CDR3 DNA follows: TGCGCCAGCAGCCAAGGGGGGACAGGGGGGGCCAAAAACATTCAGTACTTC.

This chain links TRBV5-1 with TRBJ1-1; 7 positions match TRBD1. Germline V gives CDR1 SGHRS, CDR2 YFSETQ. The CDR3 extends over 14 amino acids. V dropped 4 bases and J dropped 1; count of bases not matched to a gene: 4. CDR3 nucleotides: TGCGCCAGCAGCAAGCAGGGGGGGAACACTGAAGCTTTCTTT. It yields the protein CASSKQGGNTEAFF.

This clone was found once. CDR3 loop: CASSQEPGTRYYEQYF. The CDR3, as DNA: TGCGCCAGCAGCCAAGAACCCGGGACTAGGTACTACGAGCAGTACTTC. This chain connects TRBV4-1 to TRBJ2-7; 8 bases line up with TRBD2. Germline trimming cut 0 bases from V and 3 bases from J; bases unmatched to any gene: 7. Germline V gene sequence: CDR1 MGHRA, CDR2 YSYEKL. This CDR3 has 16 residues.

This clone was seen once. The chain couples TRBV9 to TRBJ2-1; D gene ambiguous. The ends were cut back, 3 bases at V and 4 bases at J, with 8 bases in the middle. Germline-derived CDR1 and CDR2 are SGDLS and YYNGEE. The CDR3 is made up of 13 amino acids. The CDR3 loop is CASSGVGYNEQFF. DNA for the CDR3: TGTGCCAGCAGCGGGGTAGGATACAATGAGCAGTTCTTC. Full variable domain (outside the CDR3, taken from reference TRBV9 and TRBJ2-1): DSGVTQTPKHLITATGQRVTLRCSPRSGDLSVYWYQQSLDQGLQFLIQYYNGEERAKGNILERFSAQQFPDLHSELNLSSLELGDSALYFCASSGVGYNEQFFGPGTRLTVL.

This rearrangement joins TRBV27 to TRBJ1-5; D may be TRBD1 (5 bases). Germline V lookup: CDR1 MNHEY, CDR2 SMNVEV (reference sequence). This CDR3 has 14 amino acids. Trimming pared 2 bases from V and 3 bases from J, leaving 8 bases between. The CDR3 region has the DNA TGTGCCAGCAGTTTACCAGGGACCAATCAGCCCCAGCATTTT. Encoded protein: CASSLPGTNQPQHF.

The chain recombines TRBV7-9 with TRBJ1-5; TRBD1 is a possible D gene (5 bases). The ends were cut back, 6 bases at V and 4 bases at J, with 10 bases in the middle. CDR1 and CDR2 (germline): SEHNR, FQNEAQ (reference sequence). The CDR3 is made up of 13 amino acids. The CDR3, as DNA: TGTGCCAGCAGGGGCGGGGCGAATCAGCCCCAGCATTTT. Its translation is CASRGGANQPQHF. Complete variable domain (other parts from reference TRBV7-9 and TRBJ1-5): DTGVSQNPRHKITKRGQNVTFRCDPISEHNRLYWYRQTLGQGPEFLTYFQNEAQLEKSRLLSDRFSAERPKGSFSTLEIQRTEQGDSAMYLCASRGGANQPQHFGDGTRLSIL.

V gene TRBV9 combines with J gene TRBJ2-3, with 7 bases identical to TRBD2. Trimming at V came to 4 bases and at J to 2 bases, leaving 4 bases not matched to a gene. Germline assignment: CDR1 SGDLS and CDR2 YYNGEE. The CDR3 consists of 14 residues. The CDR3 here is CASSPGTNTDTQYF. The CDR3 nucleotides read TGTGCCAGCAGCCCTGGGACTAACACAGATACGCAGTATTTT.

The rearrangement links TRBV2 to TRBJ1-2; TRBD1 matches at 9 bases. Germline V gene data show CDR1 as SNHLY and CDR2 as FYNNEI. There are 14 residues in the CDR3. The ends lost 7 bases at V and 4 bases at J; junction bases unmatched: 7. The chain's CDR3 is CASTPDRGVYGYTF. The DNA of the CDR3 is TGTGCCAGCACTCCGGACAGGGGAGTCTATGGCTACACCTTC.

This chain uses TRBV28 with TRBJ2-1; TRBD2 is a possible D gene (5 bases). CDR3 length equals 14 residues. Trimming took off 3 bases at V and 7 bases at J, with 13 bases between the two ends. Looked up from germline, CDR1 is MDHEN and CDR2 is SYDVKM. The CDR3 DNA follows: TGTGCCAGCAGTTTGGGGAGCGGAAGGAATGAGCAGTTCTTC. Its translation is CASSLGSGRNEQFF.

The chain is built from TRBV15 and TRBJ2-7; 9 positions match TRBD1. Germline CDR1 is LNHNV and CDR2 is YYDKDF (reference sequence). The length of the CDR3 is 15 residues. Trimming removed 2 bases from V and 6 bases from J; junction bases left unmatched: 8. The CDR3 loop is CATSRTGTGSVEQYF. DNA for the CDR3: TGTGCCACCAGCAGAACCGGGACAGGGTCCGTCGAGCAGTACTTC.

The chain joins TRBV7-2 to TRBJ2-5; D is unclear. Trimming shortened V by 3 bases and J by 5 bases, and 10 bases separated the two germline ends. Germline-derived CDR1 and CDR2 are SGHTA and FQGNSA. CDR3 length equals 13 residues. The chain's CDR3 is CASSFGDEETQYF. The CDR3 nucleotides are TGTGCCAGCAGCTTCGGCGACGAGGAGACCCAGTACTTC.